This TCR beta chain originates from a study of T cell responses to AZD1222 COVID-19 vaccine (dated by TCRdb to about 2021). Regarding the complete study: A total of 230 to 250 trial participants underwent TCR sequencing, of whom about 210 had received two doses of AZD1222 and some 25 had received two doses of the MenACWY control vaccine. Enrollment into the trials was organized by age into subgroups of 18-55, 56-69 and 70-plus years, and those subgroups contained 148, 28 and 57 TCR-sequenced participants, respectively.

The germline V gene encodes CDR1 LGHDT and CDR2 YNNKEL (reference sequence). Measured from the cysteine to the phenylalanine, the CDR3 is 13 residues long. The read is trimmed to its CDR3 DNA, 39 bases read in frame from base 1. Relative to germline, V is 2 bases shorter and J is 5 bases shorter, with 9 bases between their ends. Study-wide findings and limitations: Conclusions about previously exposed vaccinees are limited, since just 6 or 7 AZD1222 recipients were seropositive for SARS-CoV-2 at baseline. Because no day 14 peak-response samples were available, the repertoires could be characterized only after the peak T cell response. Reportedly, close to half of the unique spike-specific TCRs recognized epitopes lying outside the regions that are mutated in the B.1.351 and B.1.1.7 variants. After two AZD1222 doses, spike-specific TCR breadth and depth were significantly higher than at day 0 and than in MenACWY recipients. In the small 56-69-year group, the increase in depth fell short of significance, most likely because of low power. The vaccine-associated CD4 TCRs covered the entire spike protein, and the dominant responses fell in regions 160-218 and 743-854. Participants were mostly white British and included more females than males, and it was suggested by the authors that clonal diversity may have been underestimated.

Interpreted using the paper, the time point label stands for: about 28 days (+/-7) after the second vaccine dose. AZD1222 recipients whose second dose came at about 4 weeks and those whose second dose came at about 12 weeks were combined into one group, since spike-specific TCR depth and breadth did not differ between the two schedules. The vaccinee samples were drawn from two UK trials, COV001 and COV002, one of which was a single-blind randomized controlled phase 2/3 trial testing AZD1222 (ChAdOx1 nCoV-19) in healthy adults. For TCRbeta chain sequencing, PBMC samples were collected from trial participants at day 0 and at day 28 after the second dose. The CDR3 regions of human TCRbeta chains were analyzed by immunosequencing. As for how the authors treated the data: TCRs in the repertoires were matched against a reference library of SARS-CoV-2-specific TCRs that had been generated with the MIRA antigen-specificity platform. Breadth was defined as the fraction of unique TCRs that were SARS-CoV-2-associated. Depth was defined as the fraction of total T cells that were SARS-CoV-2-associated. Using the MIRA data, each spike-specific TCR was assigned both to the spike region to which the TCR was reactive and to a CD4 or CD8 class. Log10-transformed breadth and depth values were compared by one-way ANOVA with Sidak's multiple comparisons tests. TCRdb took this table from immuneACCESS and kept in-frame rearrangements with V and J called. Such tables lack part of the clones; where checked against another copy, unresolved V genes explain under half of the gap, and the rest is unexplained. The D gene and trimming were derived from the DNA, and the V and J assignments and clone size from that table. The sample includes more than 120,000 clones, with under 90% observed a single time. 1.5% to 2% of the sample lies in the top ten.

Details on this clone: Its cognate antigen has yet to be identified. Base-call qualities are not available, and no considerably larger clone is one nucleotide away. Other DNA sequences from this sample encode an identical CDR3 as well.

The V and J segments used are TRBV3-1 (or the pseudogene TRBV3-2) and TRBJ2-5, with the D gene possibly TRBD1 or TRBD2, each one fitting 5 bases. This clonotype was sampled from an adult who received the AZD1222 COVID-19 vaccine. The sequences come from peripheral blood, collected 28 days after the second AZD1222 dose. This receptor has the CDR3 CASSQRGAETQYF. Read as DNA, the sequence is TGTGCCAGCAGCCAACGGGGCGCGGAGACCCAGTACTTC.